These 2 T cell receptor beta chains originate from one sample sequenced in a study of T cell responses to AZD1222 COVID-19 vaccine. The table came from immunoSEQ multiplex PCR; TCRdb's copy has only in-frame clones and leaves some out. The sample holds fewer than 110,000 clones, approximately 90% seen once. This material consisted of peripheral blood, taken on day 0 of AZD1222 vaccination. The origin of the receptors is an adult in good health.

This CDR3 reads CASSLDRANEKLFF. CDR3 sequence (DNA): TGTGCCAGCAGCCTGGACAGGGCGAATGAAAAACTGTTTTTT. The chain is built from TRBV7-2 and TRBJ1-4; 8 bases line up with TRBD1. The CDR3 length is 14 residues. Per germline, CDR1 SGHTA and CDR2 FQGNSA. Germline trimming cut 5 bases from V and 5 bases from J; bases unmatched to any gene: 4.

The chain recombines TRBV11-2 with TRBJ2-2, with unresolved D. The CDR3 covers 16 residues. The V gene lost 2 bases and the J gene lost 2 bases, with 12 bases spanning the gap. Germline V gives CDR1 SGHAT, CDR2 FQNNGV. CDR3 protein: CASSLRNLKNTGELFF. The DNA of the CDR3 is TGTGCCAGCAGCTTACGCAATCTTAAAAACACCGGGGAGCTGTTTTTT.